This T cell receptor beta chain is from a study of cytomegalovirus exposure and HLA in healthy donors. Primers for the PCR totalled 60 Vbeta and 13 Jbeta. TCRdb's table, derived via immunoSEQ multiplex PCR, lists solely in-frame clones and lacks some. The repertoire includes around 210,000 clones, roughly 80% of them detected once, and approximately 2.5% sits in the top ten. Notes on this clone: Its antigen is unidentified.

General study points: Later work found most CMV-associated TCR beta chains apparently HLA-restricted. The CMV antigen specificity of a few CMV-associated chains was confirmed through in vitro analysis. A later look showed TCR association rates differing by HLA locus, highest for DRB1 and lowest for HLA-C.

This CDR3 region has 12 residues. The trim removed 5 bases at V and 4 bases at J, leaving 3 bases unmatched. Germline V CDR1 and CDR2: SQVTM, ANQGSEA. The chain combines TRBV29-1 with TRBJ1-2; 8 bases agree with TRBD1. The origin of this receptor is a woman aged 40 to 50 in good health and CMV-seronegative. Sequenced: PBMCs. CDR3: CSVRTGPYGYTF. In DNA, the CDR3 is TGCAGCGTTAGGACAGGGCCCTATGGCTACACCTTC.